What follows are 8 T cell receptor beta chains derived from one specimen sequenced in a study of shared clonotypes between healthy human individuals. Assay: immunoSEQ multiplex PCR; the TCRdb copy retains only in-frame clones and omits some. Here the sample spans over 2 million clones, 85% to 95% being singletons. The sequenced material came from naive CD4+ T cells from PBMCs. Subset given: CD45RA+ positively selected. All receptors derive from a man between 18 and 35 years old in good health. Some clones in this sample may be carry-over from other donors' samples.

The V gene is TRBV6-1, the J gene TRBJ2-1; TRBD2 aligns across 7 bases. The trim removed 3 bases at V and 5 bases at J, leaving 4 bases unmatched. This CDR3 has 14 amino acids. In germline, CDR1 is MNHNS, CDR2 SASEGT. Here the CDR3 DNA reads TGTGCCAGCAGTGATTGGGACTATAACAATGAGCAGTTCTTC. Its translation is CASSDWDYNNEQFF.

The chain's CDR3 is CASHRGGKETQYF. The CDR3 coding sequence is TGTGCCAGCCACCGGGGGGGGAAAGAGACCCAGTACTTC. The V call is TRBV28, the J call TRBJ2-5; TRBD2 matches at 8 bases. This CDR3 has 13 residues. Germline V lookup: CDR1 MDHEN, CDR2 SYDVKM. The V and J ends lost 8 bases and 3 bases, in that order; junction bases with no gene match: 5.

A word on this clone: In the same sample, other DNA sequences code for this CDR3. The chain is built from TRBV7-9 and TRBJ2-7; weak D call: TRBD2 (6 bases). V was cut by 2 bases and J by 1 base, with 6 bases left in between. Germline CDR1 reads SEHNR; CDR2 reads FQNEAQ (reference sequence). CDR3 length equals 13 residues. CDR3 sequence reads: CASSLRGSYEQYF. CDR3 bases: TGTGCCAGCAGCTTACGGGGGTCCTACGAGCAGTACTTC.

The genes are TRBV9 and TRBJ2-3; possibly TRBD2 for D (5 bases). CDR1 and CDR2 from the germline V gene are SGDLS and YYNGEE. V lost 0 bases and J 4 bases, leaving 15 bases between the germline ends. The CDR3 spans 16 residues. CDR3 DNA sequence: TGTGCCAGCAGCGTAGATTCGGGAAGGTTACCAGATACGCAGTATTTT. Protein product: CASSVDSGRLPDTQYF.

This chain links TRBV5-8 with TRBJ1-5; TRBD1 might be the D (5 bases). The CDR3 length is 14 residues. Per the germline V gene, CDR1 is SGHTS and CDR2 is YDEGEE. V dropped 2 bases and J dropped 8 bases, with 14 bases sitting between them. CDR3 sequence reads: CASSFGHPGEPQHF. The CDR3 nucleotides are TGTGCCAGCAGCTTCGGACACCCCGGGGAGCCCCAGCATTTT.

This clone was counted a single time. The chain carries TRBV11-2 and TRBJ2-7; weak D call: TRBD2 (5 bases). The V end was cut by 7 bases, the J end by 5 bases, with 12 bases between. CDR1 and CDR2 (germline): SGHAT, FQNNGV. This CDR3 spans 12 amino acids. The CDR3 region is CASTQRENEQYF. In DNA form, the CDR3 reads TGTGCCAGCACCCAGAGGGAGAACGAGCAGTACTTC.

The chain employs TRBV2 and TRBJ2-1; TRBD2 aligns across 10 bases. The CDR3 is made up of 15 amino acids. V was clipped by 5 bases and J by 7 bases; unmatched bases: 8. Germline CDR1 reads SNHLY; CDR2 reads FYNNEI. CDR3 residues: CASSLLAGAPNEQFF. CDR3 in DNA: TGTGCCAGCAGTTTGCTAGCGGGAGCCCCTAATGAGCAGTTCTTC.

A remark on this clone: Additional DNA sequences in this sample encode the identical CDR3. V and J are TRBV18 and TRBJ2-7; 8 bases are a match to TRBD1. CDR1 KGHSH and CDR2 LQKENI come from the germline V gene. The CDR3 totals 14 residues. J was trimmed by 2 bases and V by 6 bases; bases with no gene match: 6. This CDR3 reads CASSRTGLTYEQYF. DNA for the CDR3: TGTGCCAGCTCTAGGACAGGGCTAACCTACGAGCAGTACTTC.